This T cell receptor beta chain was retrieved from a study of T cells after yellow fever vaccination. Turning to the study itself: SMART-Seq v4 Ultra Low Input prepared the low-cell-number fractions.

Looked up from germline, CDR1 is SQVTM and CDR2 is ANQGSEA. The length of the CDR3 is 17 residues. V shed 6 bases, J shed 0 bases, and the junction held 11 bases outside the gene matches. Each CDR3 protein gets one entry after TCRdb re-called the 5' RACE reads with MiXCR. The sample lists some 350,000 distinct CDR3 sequences, 6.2% occurring once. The table lists this clonotype with a few counts. This clonotype originated in a man aged 25 to 40 who received the YFV17D yellow fever vaccine. This material consisted of PBMCs, taken 5 days after the yellow fever booster vaccination. This chain connects TRBV29-1 to TRBJ2-6; TRBD1 matches at 7 bases. In DNA form, the CDR3 reads TGCAGCGTGGGTAGGACAGGTCGAGTCTCTGGGGCCAACGTCCTGACTTTC. Translation gives CSVGRTGRVSGANVLTF. The full variable domain, with the rest looked up from reference TRBV29-1 and TRBJ2-6, is SAVISQKPSRDICQRGTSLTIQCQVDSQVTMMFWYRQQPGQSLTLIATANQGSEATYESGFVIDKFPISRPNLTFSTLTVSNMSPEDSSIYLCSVGRTGRVSGANVLTFGAGSRLTVL.